The 30 T cell receptor beta chains given below trace back to one sample, sequenced in a study of cytomegalovirus exposure and HLA in healthy donors (dated by TCRdb to about 2017). Library creation used the immunoSEQ multiplex PCR assay. For the multiplex PCR, a mixture combining 60 forward primers for TCR Vbeta segments and 13 reverse primers for TCR Jbeta segments was used. Imported from immuneACCESS, the table was reduced by TCRdb to in-frame sequences with V and J called. These copies leave out some clones; in studies compared against another copy, an unresolved V gene accounts for under half, and the cause of the remainder is not known. Counted in this sample were some 160,000 clones; around 80% of them appeared once. The ten largest clonotypes hold less than 2% of the sample. The material sequenced was PBMCs. All receptors come from a man aged 35 to 55 in good health and CMV-seronegative.

The V call is TRBV2, the J call TRBJ2-7; TRBD2 matches at 11 bases. This CDR3 contains 14 residues. CDR1 SNHLY and CDR2 FYNNEI come from the germline V gene. The junction had 7 bases not matched to a gene; V was cut back by 6 bases and J by 6 bases. The CDR3 is CASRDGLAGGEQYF. In nucleotides, the CDR3 is TGTGCCAGCAGAGACGGGCTAGCGGGAGGCGAGCAGTACTTC.

This chain links TRBV6-6 with TRBJ2-4; TRBD1 aligns across 10 bases. The CDR3 spans 13 residues. The J segment lost 8 bases and the V segment lost 8 bases, leaving 6 bases of the junction unmatched. CDR1 and CDR2 (germline): MNHNY, SVGAGI (reference sequence). The CDR3 sequence is CASGMDRGDIQYF. As DNA, the CDR3 is TGTGCCAGCGGGATGGACAGGGGGGACATTCAGTACTTC.

Details on this clone: The conserved final phenylalanine or tryptophan is absent from the CDR3, which likely points to a read error. The chain recombines TRBV7-9 with TRBJ2-7, with 11 nucleotides matching TRBD2. The CDR3 totals 19 residues. The junction had 17 bases not matched to a gene; V was cut back by 3 bases and J by 4 bases. Germline CDR1 SEHNR, CDR2 FQNEAQ (reference sequence). The CDR3: CASSFTSGRGAHSSYEQYL. The CDR3 DNA sequence: TGTGCCAGCAGCTTTACTAGCGGGAGAGGAGCCCACTCCTCGTACGAGCAGTACCTC.

This rearrangement joins TRBV18 to TRBJ1-1, with 9 bases fitting TRBD1. CDR1 is KGHSH, CDR2 LQKENI, per germline. The CDR3 length is 14 residues. V gave up 3 bases and J gave up 7 bases; unmatched junction bases: 6. CDR3 amino acids: CASSPGTGSFEAFF. The CDR3 nucleotides read TGTGCCAGCTCACCGGGGACAGGGTCGTTTGAAGCTTTCTTT.

The gene calls are TRBV2 and TRBJ2-1, with 12 bases lining up with TRBD2. The V gene end was trimmed by 5 bases and the J gene end by 8 bases; junction bases not matched to a gene: 4. The CDR3 sequence is 14 residues long. Looked up from germline, CDR1 is SNHLY and CDR2 is FYNNEI. CDR3 bases: TGTGCCAGCAGTCCCAGACTAGCGGGAGATGAGCAGTTCTTC. It codes for CASSPRLAGDEQFF.

This chain uses TRBV7-2 with TRBJ1-2; no clear D gene. The CDR3 loop spans 17 amino acids. V was shortened by 3 bases and J by 6 bases, with 23 bases between the two germline ends. Germline loops: CDR1 SGHTA, CDR2 FQGNSA. Here the CDR3 DNA reads TGTGCCAGCAGCTTTCGGGGAGCTAGTCTAAAATCTCATGGCTACACCTTC. It encodes CASSFRGASLKSHGYTF.

For the CDR3, the DNA is TGTGCCAGCAGGAATGGACAGGGGAGCACCGGGGAGCTGTTTTTT. Protein sequence: CASRNGQGSTGELFF. The chain couples TRBV6-5 to TRBJ2-2, with 9 bases aligning to TRBD1. The junction had 6 bases not matched to a gene; V was cut back by 6 bases and J by 4 bases. Germline V gene sequence: CDR1 MNHEY, CDR2 SVGAGI. The CDR3 sequence is 15 residues long.

V is TRBV19 and J is TRBJ2-1; D is possibly TRBD1 (5 bases). V was trimmed by 4 bases and J by 13 bases, leaving 20 bases between them. In germline, CDR1 is LNHDA, CDR2 SQIVND (reference sequence). This CDR3 contains 14 residues. CDR3 loop: CASSTAPDRGRQFF. Written as DNA, the CDR3 is TGTGCCAGTAGTACGGCCCCCGACAGAGGACGCCAGTTCTTC.

The chain has TRBV27 and TRBJ1-1, with D perhaps TRBD1 (6 bases). The CDR3 runs 17 residues. The V gene lost 1 base and the J gene lost 2 bases, with 17 bases spanning the gap. The germline gives CDR1 MNHEY, CDR2 SMNVEV (reference sequence). The DNA of the CDR3 is TGTGCCAGCAGTTTATTTCCCCCCGACAGGCCAAACACTGAAGCTTTCTTT. This encodes CASSLFPPDRPNTEAFF.

This clone was counted only a few times. The chain employs TRBV15 and TRBJ2-3; 8 bases are a match to TRBD1. Germline CDR1 and CDR2: LNHNV and YYDKDF (reference sequence). CDR3 length: 16 residues. The trim removed 0 bases at V and 2 bases at J, leaving 4 bases unmatched. Here the CDR3 reads CATSRDRTGYTDTQYF. CDR3 coding DNA: TGTGCCACCAGCAGAGATAGGACAGGGTACACAGATACGCAGTATTTT.

The chain links TRBV7-9 to TRBJ2-1; tentatively, D is TRBD1 (6 bases). The CDR3 extends over 13 amino acids. Germline CDR1 reads SEHNR; CDR2 reads FQNEAQ (reference sequence). V was trimmed by 5 bases and J by 7 bases, leaving 12 bases between them. CDR3 region: CASSPRTANEQFF. The CDR3 DNA follows: TGTGCCAGCAGCCCCCGGACAGCTAATGAGCAGTTCTTC.

The chain employs TRBV7-9 and TRBJ2-7; D not resolved. CDR1 SEHNR and CDR2 FQNEAQ come from the germline V gene (reference sequence). The CDR3 is made up of 11 amino acids. V lost 4 bases and J lost 4, with 5 bases in between. This CDR3 is CASSSEYEQYF. The CDR3 DNA reads TGTGCCAGCAGCTCTGAGTACGAGCAGTACTTC.

This clone was observed a single time. The chain combines TRBV19 with TRBJ2-7; possible D gene TRBD2, 6 bases. CDR1 is LNHDA and CDR2 is SQIVND in the germline V gene (reference sequence). Trimming removed 5 bases at V and 1 base at J, with 9 bases between. The CDR3 has 13 amino acids. CDR3 protein: CASSFGGSYEQYF. CDR3 nucleotide sequence: TGTGCCAGTAGTTTTGGAGGGTCCTACGAGCAGTACTTC.

Remarks on this clone: A junction end diverges from the germline sequence, so it may reflect a read error. V is TRBV5-8 and J is TRBJ2-7; 8 nucleotides agree with TRBD2. CDR1 and CDR2 from the germline V gene are SGHTS and YDEGEE. This CDR3 has 14 residues. This CDR3 reads CTSEGEAGAYEQYF. CDR3 DNA: TGTACCAGCGAGGGCGAAGCGGGAGCCTACGAGCAGTACTTC.

The chain joins TRBV29-1 to TRBJ2-3; 8 bases are a match to TRBD2. V trimming: 6 bases; J trimming: 2 bases; junction bases outside the gene matches: 4. The germline gives CDR1 SQVTM, CDR2 ANQGSEA. This CDR3 has 13 residues. CDR3 sequence: CSVVLAVTDTQYF. The CDR3 region has the DNA TGCAGCGTAGTACTAGCGGTCACAGATACGCAGTATTTT.

The V gene is TRBV5-1, the J gene TRBJ2-7; 12 nucleotides match TRBD2. There are 16 residues in the CDR3. The V gene end was trimmed by 1 base and the J gene end by 5 bases; junction bases not matched to a gene: 7. Germline values: CDR1 SGHRS, CDR2 YFSETQ. The CDR3 nucleotides are TGCGCCAGCAGCTTGTTGACTAGCGGGAGTTTCCACGAGCAGTACTTC. Encoded protein: CASSLLTSGSFHEQYF.

The chain recombines TRBV5-4 with TRBJ1-5, with 8 bases fitting TRBD1. The CDR3 extends over 17 amino acids. Per germline, CDR1 SGHNT and CDR2 YYREEE (reference sequence). The V and J ends lost 0 bases and 0 bases, in that order; junction bases with no gene match: 5. The CDR3 region has the DNA TGTGCCAGCAGCTTGGGTACAGGGGGGGATAGCAATCAGCCCCAGCATTTT. Protein sequence: CASSLGTGGDSNQPQHF.

The chain combines TRBV28 with TRBJ2-3; no definite D call. The CDR3 length is 12 residues. Between the trimmed V and J ends, which lost 7 bases and 6 bases, there was a span of 11 bases. CDR1 is MDHEN, CDR2 SYDVKM, per germline. The CDR3 nucleotides read TGTGCCAGCAAGGATTCGAGGGATACGCAGTATTTT. Translation gives CASKDSRDTQYF.

The CDR3 DNA follows: TGTGCCAGCTCACCAACTATGGCGGAGGCCCACGAGCAGTACTTC. Residues: CASSPTMAEAHEQYF. The V call is TRBV18, the J call TRBJ2-7; maybe TRBD2 (5 bases). V lost 2 bases and J lost 5, with 16 bases in between. The CDR3 loop spans 15 amino acids. Germline V gene data show CDR1 as KGHSH and CDR2 as LQKENI.

The gene calls are TRBV5-4 and TRBJ2-1; 11 nucleotides agree with TRBD2. Germline CDR1 SGHNT, CDR2 YYREEE (reference sequence). The CDR3 spans 15 residues. The J segment lost 6 bases and the V segment lost 3 bases, leaving 5 bases of the junction unmatched. For the CDR3, the DNA is TGTGCCAGCAGCTCCGGGACTAGCGGATTCAATGAGCAGTTCTTC. It encodes CASSSGTSGFNEQFF. Full variable domain (remainder filled in from reference TRBV5-4 and TRBJ2-1): ETGVTQSPTHLIKTRGQQVTLRCSSQSGHNTVSWYQQALGQGPQFIFQYYREEENGRGNFPPRFSGLQFPNYSSELNVNALELDDSALYLCASSSGTSGFNEQFFGPGTRLTVL.

The rearrangement joins TRBV7-9 to TRBJ2-7, with 8 bases matching TRBD1. Germline lookup yields CDR1 SEHNR and CDR2 FQNEAQ (reference sequence). The ends lost 4 bases at V and 2 bases at J; junction bases unmatched: 7. The CDR3 spans 15 residues. CDR3 loop: CASSWGAGGAYEQYV. CDR3 bases: TGTGCCAGCAGCTGGGGGGCAGGGGGCGCCTACGAGCAGTACGTC.

The count of this clone is one. The CDR3 DNA reads as TGTGCCAGTAGTGGCGGAGAGACCCAGTACTTC. It is translated as CASSGGETQYF. The chain uses TRBV19 and TRBJ2-5, with no clear D. Trimming removed 5 bases at V and 4 bases at J, with 5 bases between. This CDR3 region has 11 residues. CDR1 is LNHDA and CDR2 is SQIVND in the germline V gene (reference sequence).

In its sample, this clone was seen once. The chain's CDR3 is CASSLSSGEQYF. The CDR3 coding sequence is TGTGCCAGCAGTTTATCTTCAGGGGAGCAGTACTTC. J is TRBJ2-7 and V is TRBV28; tentative D call: TRBD1 (5 bases). Trimming pared 1 base from V and 7 bases from J, leaving 8 bases between. CDR1 is MDHEN, CDR2 SYDVKM, per germline. This CDR3 has 12 residues.

This chain connects TRBV29-1 to TRBJ2-7; D is perhaps TRBD2 (5 bases). Germline V gives CDR1 SQVTM, CDR2 ANQGSEA. The V end was cut by 1 base, the J end by 2 bases, with 18 bases between. The CDR3 totals 16 residues. CDR3 nucleotides: TGCAGCGTTGAAGTTTGGGTTGGGGAGAATCCCTACGAGCAGTACTTC. This sequence encodes CSVEVWVGENPYEQYF.

The chain recombines TRBV7-2 with TRBJ2-1, with 10 bases identical to TRBD2. The germline V gene has CDR1 SGHTA and CDR2 FQGNSA. Germline trimming cut 4 bases from V and 5 bases from J; bases unmatched to any gene: 11. The CDR3 contains 17 residues. CDR3 amino acids: CASSSSSGRTGDNEQFF. The CDR3 DNA is TGTGCCAGCAGCTCATCTAGCGGGAGAACGGGTGACAATGAGCAGTTCTTC.

In regard to this clone: This sample also contains other DNA sequences that code for the same CDR3. The chain is built from TRBV12-5 and TRBJ1-1; D might be TRBD1 (5 bases). CDR1 is LGHNT and CDR2 is FRNRAP in the germline V gene. The CDR3 spans 14 residues. The V gene lost 5 bases and the J gene lost 1 base, with 11 bases spanning the gap. CDR3 DNA sequence: TGTGCTAGTGGTCTGGGCGGGGGGAACACTGAAGCTTTCTTT. Amino acids: CASGLGGGNTEAFF.

In its sample, this clone was seen a few times. This chain uses TRBV7-2 with TRBJ2-2, with TRBD2 as a possible D gene (5 bases). CDR1 is SGHTA, CDR2 FQGNSA, per germline. V was pared by 7 bases and J by 4 bases, with 16 bases between. The CDR3 sequence is 15 residues long. The CDR3 region has the DNA TGTGCCAGCACCCAGGCGGGCAGAACCACCGGGGAGCTGTTTTTT. It specifies CASTQAGRTTGELFF. Together with reference TRBV7-2 and TRBJ2-2, the CDR3 gives the full variable domain: GAGVSQSPSNKVTEKGKDVELRCDPISGHTALYWYRQSLGQGLEFLIYFQGNSAPDKSGLPSDRFSAERTGGSVSTLTIQRTQQEDSAVYLCASTQAGRTTGELFFGEGSRLTVL.

The V and J genes are TRBV6-1 and TRBJ1-4; D call uncertain. CDR1 is MNHNS, CDR2 SASEGT, per germline. Trimming removed 6 bases from V and 8 bases from J, with 19 bases in between. The CDR3 has 15 residues. CDR3 coding DNA: TGTGCCAGCAGCGGTCAGCTCGGAGGTCGGGAAAAACTGTTTTTT. It is translated as CASSGQLGGREKLFF.

The chain carries TRBV4-1 and TRBJ2-7, with TRBD2 matching over 7 bases. CDR1 is MGHRA and CDR2 is YSYEKL in the germline V gene. This CDR3 has 14 residues. After removal of 2 bases from V and 3 bases from J, the junction contained 4 bases not matched to a gene. In DNA form, the CDR3 reads TGCGCCAGCAGCCAATTCGGCGGGAGCTACGAGCAGTACTTC. Its protein is CASSQFGGSYEQYF.

The chain employs TRBV27 and TRBJ2-7; 7 bases fit TRBD1. This CDR3 is 13 amino acids long. Germline V gene data show CDR1 as MNHEY and CDR2 as SMNVEV (reference sequence). V lost 3 bases to trimming and J lost 5 bases; unmatched junction nucleotides: 4. The CDR3 loop reads CASSLGQRHEQYF. The CDR3 bases are TGTGCCAGCAGTTTGGGACAGCGACACGAGCAGTACTTC.